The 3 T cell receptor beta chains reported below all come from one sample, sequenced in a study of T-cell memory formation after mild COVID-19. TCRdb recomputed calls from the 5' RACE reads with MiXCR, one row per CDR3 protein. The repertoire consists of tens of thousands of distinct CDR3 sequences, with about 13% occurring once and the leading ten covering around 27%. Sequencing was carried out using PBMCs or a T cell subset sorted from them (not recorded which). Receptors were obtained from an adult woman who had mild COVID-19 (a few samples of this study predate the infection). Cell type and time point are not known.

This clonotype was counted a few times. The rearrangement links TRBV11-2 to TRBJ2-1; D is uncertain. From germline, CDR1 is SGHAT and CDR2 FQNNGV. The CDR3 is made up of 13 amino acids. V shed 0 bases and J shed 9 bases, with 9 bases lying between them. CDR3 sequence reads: CASSLEWGTEQFF. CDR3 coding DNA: TGTGCCAGCAGCTTAGAGTGGGGTACTGAGCAGTTCTTC.

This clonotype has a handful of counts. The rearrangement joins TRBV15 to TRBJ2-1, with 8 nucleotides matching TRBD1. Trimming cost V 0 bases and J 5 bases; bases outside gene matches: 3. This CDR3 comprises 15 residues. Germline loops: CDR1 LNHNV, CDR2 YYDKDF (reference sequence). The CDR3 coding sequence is TGTGCCACCAGCAGAGACAGGGGGCGACACAATGAGCAGTTCTTC. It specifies CATSRDRGRHNEQFF.

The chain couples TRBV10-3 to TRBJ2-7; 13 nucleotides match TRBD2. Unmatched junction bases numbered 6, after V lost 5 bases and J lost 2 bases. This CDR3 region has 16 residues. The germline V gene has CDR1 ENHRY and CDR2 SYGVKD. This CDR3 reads CAISPPGLAGAYEQYF. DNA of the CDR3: TGTGCCATCAGTCCCCCCGGACTAGCGGGAGCCTACGAGCAGTACTTC.